This T cell receptor beta chain was recorded in a study of cytotoxic CD8 clonotypes in ibrutinib-treated CLL. In regard to this clone: Antigen: not known.

Study conclusions and caveats: Clonotypes that were public were uncommon, and they contracted or stayed stable on treatment.

CDR1 and CDR2 from the germline V gene are KGHSH and LQKENI. The V and J ends lost 4 bases and 0 bases respectively, with 13 bases between them. The CDR3 length is 16 residues. Sequencing used immunoSEQ multiplex PCR; TCRdb keeps in-frame clones, though not all of them. The sample includes 60,000 to 70,000 clones, approximately 62% of them seen just once. The sequencing used PBMCs, collected after 12 months of ibrutinib treatment. The V gene is TRBV18, the J gene TRBJ2-4; possible D gene TRBD2, 5 bases. This clonotype was obtained from a human donor with chronic lymphocytic leukemia. CDR3 sequence reads: CASSLERGLAKNIQYF. The CDR3 nucleotides read TGTGCCAGCTCACTAGAACGCGGACTAGCCAAAAACATTCAGTACTTC.